One sample yielded the 17 T cell receptor beta chains listed below, sequenced in a study of beta chain features in type 1 diabetes. Every isolated RNA sample was fully reverse transcribed, so sequencing captured expressed TCRB transcripts. Clones were sequenced by immunoSEQ multiplex PCR, and TCRdb holds only the in-frame ones, with some missing. The top ten hold about 0.02% of the sample, which has 850,000 to 900,000 clones, under 20% seen once. Sequences were obtained from naive CD4+ T cells from blood. The receptors originated from a woman aged 18-35 years in good health.

The CDR3 bases are TGTGCCAGCAGCTTAGCGACGTCAAGCTACAATGAGCAGTTCTTC. Translation: CASSLATSSYNEQFF. The rearrangement uses TRBV7-2 and TRBJ2-1; D is undetermined. Germline V gene lookup returns CDR1 SGHTA and CDR2 FQGNSA. V lost 0 bases and J lost 3, with 9 bases in between. The CDR3 is 15 amino acids.

V usage is TRBV5-4 and J usage is TRBJ2-1; 9 positions agree with TRBD2. With 0 bases clipped from V and 2 bases from J, the junction kept 3 bases outside the gene matches. CDR1 is SGHNT and CDR2 is YYREEE in the germline V gene (reference sequence). CDR3 size: 16 residues. CDR3 nucleotides: TGTGCCAGCAGCTTGGCCGGCGGGAGGGCCTACAATGAGCAGTTCTTC. It yields the protein CASSLAGGRAYNEQFF.

This clone was seen many times. The J gene is TRBJ1-1, the V gene TRBV19; D is unresolved. The germline V gene has CDR1 LNHDA and CDR2 SQIVND (reference sequence). The CDR3 extends over 13 amino acids. V was clipped by 0 bases and J by 3 bases, with 5 bases between them. Written as DNA, the CDR3 is TGTGCCAGTAGTATAGATCTCTACACTGAAGCTTTCTTT. This encodes CASSIDLYTEAFF.

This rearrangement joins TRBV7-2 to TRBJ1-2; tentatively, D is TRBD1 (5 bases). The germline V and J ends were trimmed by 6 bases and 2 bases, with 19 bases remaining between them. The germline CDR1 and CDR2 sequences are SGHTA and FQGNSA. This CDR3 contains 16 residues. The chain's CDR3 is CASRETDRTRNYGYTF. DNA of the CDR3: TGTGCCAGCAGAGAGACAGACCGGACAAGAAACTATGGCTACACCTTC.

The chain uses TRBV28 and TRBJ1-1, with a possible D match to TRBD1 (6 bases). Trimming left V 5 bases short and J 4 bases short, with 8 bases between. The CDR3 runs 12 residues. Germline V gene data show CDR1 as MDHEN and CDR2 as SYDVKM. Here the CDR3 reads CASSTQGTEAFF. As DNA, the CDR3 is TGTGCCAGCAGTACACAGGGCACTGAAGCTTTCTTT.

V is TRBV7-2 and J is TRBJ2-5; 8 bases agree with TRBD1. The J call may be in error: the DNA end matches TRBJ2-7 better. The CDR3 runs 17 residues. Germline V gene lookup returns CDR1 SGHTA and CDR2 FQGNSA. CDR3: CASSKKATGEGSYEQYF. CDR3 DNA sequence: TGTGCCAGCAGCAAAAAGGCGACAGGGGAAGGATCCTACGAGCAGTACTTC.

The V call is TRBV5-1, the J call TRBJ2-6; D is perhaps TRBD1 (6 bases). Germline CDR1 is SGHRS and CDR2 is YFSETQ. The CDR3 loop spans 15 amino acids. Trimming pared 2 bases from V and 1 base from J, leaving 7 bases between. CDR3 DNA: TGCGCCAGCAGCTTCGGACAGTCTGGGGCCAACGTCCTGACTTTC. Translated: CASSFGQSGANVLTF.

This clone was picked up a small number of times. The chain recombines TRBV7-2 with TRBJ2-5; 12 positions match TRBD2. This CDR3 comprises 19 residues. Losses at the gene ends were 1 base for V and 7 bases for J; bases not matched to a gene: 16. CDR1 is SGHTA, CDR2 FQGNSA, per germline. CDR3 residues: CASSLVPRRLAGERGTQYF. In DNA, the CDR3 is TGTGCCAGCAGCTTAGTCCCAAGACGACTAGCGGGAGAGCGGGGGACCCAGTACTTC.

The chain combines TRBV14 with TRBJ1-3; tentatively, D is TRBD1 (5 bases). From germline, CDR1 is SGHDN and CDR2 FVKESK. V gave up 3 bases and J gave up 0 bases, with 12 bases separating them. This CDR3 has 16 residues. CDR3: CASSHVTESSGNTIYF. CDR3 nucleotide sequence: TGTGCCAGCAGCCATGTGACAGAGAGCTCTGGAAACACCATATATTTT.

This clone was seen only a few times. This chain joins TRBV6-6 and TRBJ2-3; no firm D call. CDR1 MNHNY and CDR2 SVGAGI come from the germline V gene (reference sequence). V lost 8 bases, J lost 2 bases, and 17 bases lay in between. The CDR3 runs to 15 residues. This chain's CDR3 is CASEPIGSFTDTQYF. The CDR3 region has the DNA TGTGCCAGCGAGCCCATCGGGTCCTTCACAGATACGCAGTATTTT.

The chain combines TRBV7-2 with TRBJ2-5; 7 nucleotides align to TRBD1. Trimming at V came to 4 bases and at J to 7 bases, leaving 6 bases not matched to a gene. This CDR3 contains 13 residues. The germline V gene has CDR1 SGHTA and CDR2 FQGNSA. The CDR3 DNA is TGTGCCAGCAGCTCGGACAGGATCGTGACCCAGTACTTC. Protein: CASSSDRIVTQYF.

The rearrangement joins TRBV6-5 to TRBJ2-3; TRBD1 is a possible D gene (7 bases). V was cut by 6 bases and J by 2 bases, with 12 bases left in between. The germline V gene encodes CDR1 MNHEY and CDR2 SVGAGI. This CDR3 comprises 14 residues. The CDR3 loop is CASRRDRNTDTQYF. The CDR3 nucleotides are TGTGCCAGCAGGCGGGACAGAAACACAGATACGCAGTATTTT.

CDR3 DNA: TGTGCCAGCAGTTTCAGCGGCGGCTTGAACACTGAAGCTTTCTTT. This gives the protein CASSFSGGLNTEAFF. V usage is TRBV28 and J usage is TRBJ1-1, with no clear D. The CDR3 extends over 15 amino acids. Trimming stripped 3 bases from V and 0 bases from J, with 11 bases between. In germline, CDR1 is MDHEN, CDR2 SYDVKM.

This clone was detected only a few times. The CDR3 loop reads CASSKGATTNEKLFF. The CDR3 bases are TGTGCCAGCAGCAAAGGGGCAACAACTAATGAAAAACTGTTTTTT. This rearrangement joins TRBV21-1 to TRBJ1-4; TRBD1, the D gene given by the table, was not confirmed from the DNA. TRBV21-1 is tagged as a pseudogene. The CDR3 covers 15 residues.

This clone was observed a handful of times. The chain carries TRBV6-5 and TRBJ2-1; TRBD1 aligns across 9 bases. Trimming cost V 3 bases and J 7 bases; bases outside gene matches: 7. The CDR3 runs to 15 residues. Per germline, CDR1 MNHEY and CDR2 SVGAGI. CDR3: CASSYTPGTGNEQFF. The CDR3 DNA follows: TGTGCCAGCAGTTATACTCCCGGGACAGGGAATGAGCAGTTCTTC.

J is TRBJ2-5 and V is TRBV9, with 7 positions matching TRBD1. Trimming cost V 3 bases and J 2 bases; bases outside gene matches: 7. CDR1 is SGDLS, CDR2 YYNGEE, per germline. This CDR3 comprises 15 residues. CDR3 in DNA: TGTGCCAGCAGCGCGACCGGGACAGTACAAGAGACCCAGTACTTC. Protein sequence: CASSATGTVQETQYF.

This rearrangement joins TRBV27 to TRBJ2-7; 12 bases map to TRBD1. Germline V lookup: CDR1 MNHEY, CDR2 SMNVEV (reference sequence). V was pared by 4 bases and J by 3 bases, with 7 bases of the junction left unmatched. This CDR3 region has 16 residues. The CDR3 region is CASSSAGTGGFYEQYF. Here the CDR3 DNA reads TGTGCCAGCAGTTCCGCCGGGACAGGGGGCTTCTACGAGCAGTACTTC.